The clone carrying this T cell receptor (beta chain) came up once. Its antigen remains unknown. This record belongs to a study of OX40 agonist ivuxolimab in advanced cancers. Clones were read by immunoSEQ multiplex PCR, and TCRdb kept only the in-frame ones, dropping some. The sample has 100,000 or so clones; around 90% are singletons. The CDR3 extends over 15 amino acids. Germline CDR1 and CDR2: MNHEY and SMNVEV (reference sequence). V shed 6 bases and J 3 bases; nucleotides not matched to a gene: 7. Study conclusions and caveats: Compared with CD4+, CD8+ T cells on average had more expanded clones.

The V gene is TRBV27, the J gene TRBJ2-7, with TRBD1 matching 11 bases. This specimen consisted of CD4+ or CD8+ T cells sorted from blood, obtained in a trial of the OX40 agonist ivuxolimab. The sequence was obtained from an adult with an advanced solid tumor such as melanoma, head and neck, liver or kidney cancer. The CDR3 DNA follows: TGTGCCAGCAGCCAACGGGACAGGGGGGGCTACGAGCAGTACTTC. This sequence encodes CASSQRDRGGYEQYF.